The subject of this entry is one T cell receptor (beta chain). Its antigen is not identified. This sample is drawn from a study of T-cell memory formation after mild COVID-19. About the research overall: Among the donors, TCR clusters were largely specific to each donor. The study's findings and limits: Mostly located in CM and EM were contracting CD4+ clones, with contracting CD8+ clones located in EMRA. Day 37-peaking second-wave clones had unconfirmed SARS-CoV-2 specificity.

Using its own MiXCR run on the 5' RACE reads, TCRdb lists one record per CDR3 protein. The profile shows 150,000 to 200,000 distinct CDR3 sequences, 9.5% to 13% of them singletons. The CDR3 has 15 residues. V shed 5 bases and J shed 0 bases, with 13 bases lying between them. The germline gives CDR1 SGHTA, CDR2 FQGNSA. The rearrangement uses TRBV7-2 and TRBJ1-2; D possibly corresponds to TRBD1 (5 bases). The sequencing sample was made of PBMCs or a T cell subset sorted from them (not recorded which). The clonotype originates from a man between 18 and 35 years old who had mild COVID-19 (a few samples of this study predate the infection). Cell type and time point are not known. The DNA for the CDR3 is TGTGCCAGCAGCCTGAGGACGGGACCTAACTATGGCTACACCTTC. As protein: CASSLRTGPNYGYTF.